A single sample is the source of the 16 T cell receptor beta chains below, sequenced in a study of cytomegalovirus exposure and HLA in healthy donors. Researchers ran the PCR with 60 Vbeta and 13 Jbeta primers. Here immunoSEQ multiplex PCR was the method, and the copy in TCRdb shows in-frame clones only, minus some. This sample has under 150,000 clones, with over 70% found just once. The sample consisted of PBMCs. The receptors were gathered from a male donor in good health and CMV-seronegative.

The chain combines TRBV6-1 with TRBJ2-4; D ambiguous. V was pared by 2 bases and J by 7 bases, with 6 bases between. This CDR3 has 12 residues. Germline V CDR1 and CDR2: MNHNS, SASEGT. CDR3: CASSERSNIQYF. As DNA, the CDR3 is TGTGCCAGCAGTGAACGGAGCAACATTCAGTACTTC.

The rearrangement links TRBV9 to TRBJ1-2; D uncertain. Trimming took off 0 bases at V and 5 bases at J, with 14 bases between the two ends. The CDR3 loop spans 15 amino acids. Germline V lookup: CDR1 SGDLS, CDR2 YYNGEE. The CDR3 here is CASSVAEGGLYGYTF. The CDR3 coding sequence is TGTGCCAGCAGCGTAGCAGAGGGAGGGCTTTATGGCTACACCTTC.

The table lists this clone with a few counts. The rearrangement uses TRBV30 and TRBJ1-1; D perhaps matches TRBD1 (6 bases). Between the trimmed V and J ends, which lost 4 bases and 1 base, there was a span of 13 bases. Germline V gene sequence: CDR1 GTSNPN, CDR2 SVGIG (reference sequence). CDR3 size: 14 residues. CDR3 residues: CAWNFGQRNTEAFF. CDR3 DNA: TGTGCCTGGAACTTTGGACAGCGGAACACTGAAGCTTTCTTT.

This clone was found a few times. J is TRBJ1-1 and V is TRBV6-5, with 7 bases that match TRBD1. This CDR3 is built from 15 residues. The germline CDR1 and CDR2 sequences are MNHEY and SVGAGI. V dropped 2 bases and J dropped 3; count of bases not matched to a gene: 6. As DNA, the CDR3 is TGTGCCAGCAGTTACGTCGTAGGGGGCGACACTGAAGCTTTCTTT. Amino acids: CASSYVVGGDTEAFF.

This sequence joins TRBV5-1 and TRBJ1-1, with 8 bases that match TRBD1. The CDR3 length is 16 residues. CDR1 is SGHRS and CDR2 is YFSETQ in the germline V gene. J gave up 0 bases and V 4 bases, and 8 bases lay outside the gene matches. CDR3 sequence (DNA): TGCGCCAGCAGCCCCGGGACAGGATATATGAACACTGAAGCTTTCTTT. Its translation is CASSPGTGYMNTEAFF.

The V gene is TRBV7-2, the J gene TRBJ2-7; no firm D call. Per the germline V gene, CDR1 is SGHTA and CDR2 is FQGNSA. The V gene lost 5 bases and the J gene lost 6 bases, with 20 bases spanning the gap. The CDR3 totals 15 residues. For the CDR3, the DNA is TGTGCCAGCAGCCCCCACCAGGTCCTTCGCAGCGAGCAGTACTTC. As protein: CASSPHQVLRSEQYF. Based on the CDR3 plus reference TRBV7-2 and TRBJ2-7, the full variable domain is GAGVSQSPSNKVTEKGKDVELRCDPISGHTALYWYRQSLGQGLEFLIYFQGNSAPDKSGLPSDRFSAERTGGSVSTLTIQRTQQEDSAVYLCASSPHQVLRSEQYFGPGTRLTVT.

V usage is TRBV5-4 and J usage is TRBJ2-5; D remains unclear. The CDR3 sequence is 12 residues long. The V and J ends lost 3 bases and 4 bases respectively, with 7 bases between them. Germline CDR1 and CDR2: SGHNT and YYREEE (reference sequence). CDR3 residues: CASSYDTETQYF. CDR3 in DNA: TGTGCCAGCAGCTACGACACAGAGACCCAGTACTTC.

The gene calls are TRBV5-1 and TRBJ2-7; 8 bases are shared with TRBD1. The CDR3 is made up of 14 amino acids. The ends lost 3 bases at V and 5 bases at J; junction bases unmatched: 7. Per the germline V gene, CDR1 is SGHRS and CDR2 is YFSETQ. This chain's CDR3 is CASSYLRQGHEQYF. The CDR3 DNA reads TGCGCCAGCAGCTACCTAAGACAGGGGCACGAGCAGTACTTC.

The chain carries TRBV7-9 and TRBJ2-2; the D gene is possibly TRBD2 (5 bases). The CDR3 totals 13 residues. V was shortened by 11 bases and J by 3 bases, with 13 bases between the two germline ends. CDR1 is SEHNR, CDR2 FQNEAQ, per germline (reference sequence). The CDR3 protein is CAGGPRDTGELFF. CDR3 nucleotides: TGTGCCGGCGGACCGAGGGACACCGGGGAGCTGTTTTTT.

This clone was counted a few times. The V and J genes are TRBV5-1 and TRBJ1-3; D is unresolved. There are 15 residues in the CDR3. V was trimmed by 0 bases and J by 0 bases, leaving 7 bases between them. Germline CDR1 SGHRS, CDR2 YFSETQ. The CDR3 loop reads CASSLAGDSGNTIYF. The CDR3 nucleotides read TGCGCCAGCAGCTTGGCCGGGGACTCTGGAAACACCATATATTTT.

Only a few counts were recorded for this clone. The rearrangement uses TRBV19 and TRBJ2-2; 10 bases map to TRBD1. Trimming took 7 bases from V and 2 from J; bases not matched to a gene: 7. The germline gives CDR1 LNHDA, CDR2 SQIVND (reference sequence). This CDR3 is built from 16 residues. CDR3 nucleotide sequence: TGTGCCAGTACTCCGGGACAGGGGTTTAACACCGGGGAGCTGTTTTTT. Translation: CASTPGQGFNTGELFF.

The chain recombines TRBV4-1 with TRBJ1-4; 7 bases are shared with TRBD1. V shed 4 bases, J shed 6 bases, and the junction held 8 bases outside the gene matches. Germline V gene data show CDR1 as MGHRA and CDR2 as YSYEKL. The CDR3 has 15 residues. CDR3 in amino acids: CASSLGPQGDEKLFF. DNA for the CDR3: TGCGCCAGCAGCCTAGGACCTCAGGGGGATGAAAAACTGTTTTTT.

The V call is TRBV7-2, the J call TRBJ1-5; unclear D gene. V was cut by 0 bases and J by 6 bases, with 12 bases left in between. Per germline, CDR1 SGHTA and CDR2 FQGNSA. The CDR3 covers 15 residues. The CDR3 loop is CASSLAGVGSQPQHF. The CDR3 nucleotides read TGTGCCAGCAGCTTAGCGGGCGTTGGGAGTCAGCCCCAGCATTTT. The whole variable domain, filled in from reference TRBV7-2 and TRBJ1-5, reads GAGVSQSPSNKVTEKGKDVELRCDPISGHTALYWYRQSLGQGLEFLIYFQGNSAPDKSGLPSDRFSAERTGGSVSTLTIQRTQQEDSAVYLCASSLAGVGSQPQHFGDGTRLSIL.

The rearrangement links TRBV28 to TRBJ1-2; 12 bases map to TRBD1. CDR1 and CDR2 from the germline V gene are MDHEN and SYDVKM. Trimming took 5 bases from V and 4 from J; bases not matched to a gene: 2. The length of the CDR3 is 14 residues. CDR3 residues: CASSGTGGPYGYTF. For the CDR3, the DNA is TGTGCCAGCAGTGGGACAGGGGGCCCCTATGGCTACACCTTC.

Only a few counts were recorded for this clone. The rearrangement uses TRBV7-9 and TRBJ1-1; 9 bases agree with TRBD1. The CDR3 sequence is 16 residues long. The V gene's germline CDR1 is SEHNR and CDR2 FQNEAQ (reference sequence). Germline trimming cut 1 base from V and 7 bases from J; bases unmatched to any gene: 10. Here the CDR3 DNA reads TGTGCCAGCAGCTTAGTTGTCGGACAGGGGCCCCGTGAAGCTTTCTTT. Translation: CASSLVVGQGPREAFF.

The CDR3 bases are TGTGCCAGCAGTTACATCTATGGCTACACCTTC. Its translation is CASSYIYGYTF. J is TRBJ1-2 and V is TRBV28; D unclear. V was shortened by 4 bases and J by 4 bases, with 4 bases between the two germline ends. CDR1 is MDHEN and CDR2 is SYDVKM in the germline V gene. The CDR3 has 11 residues.